This T cell receptor (beta chain) originates from a study of T cell repertoires in cytomegalovirus infection. This clonotype was counted at least ten times. Its antigen is currently unknown. Trimming cost V 5 bases and J 5 bases, with 16 bases left between them. The germline V gene encodes CDR1 MNHNS and CDR2 SASEGT. CDR3 length equals 15 residues. TCRdb re-derived calls from the reads in MiXCR, one entry per CDR3 protein. The repertoire has under 130,000 distinct CDR3 sequences, about 40% of them found once; the top ten carry 65% to 75%. The chain has TRBV6-1 and TRBJ2-1, with unresolved D. This clonotype was obtained from a human donor in good health (CMV status not recorded). Some clones in this sample may be carry-over from other donors' samples. The sequencing here drew on CD8+ T cells from cultured PBMCs, taken from culture after CMV antigen stimulation. CDR3 in DNA: TGTGCCAGCAGTCCGAACCCTTACATGGACAATGAGCAGTTCTTC. The encoded protein is CASSPNPYMDNEQFF.